This is a list of T cell receptor beta chains from one sample in a study of siplizumab effects on memory and regulatory T cells. Clones were read by immunoSEQ multiplex PCR, and TCRdb kept only the in-frame ones, dropping some. Of about 50,000 clones listed, about 97% are singletons. Sequenced material: naive CD4+ T cells sorted from blood. These receptors were taken from a human donor in good health. The CDR3 runs from the conserved cysteine through the conserved F or W. A D gene is named only where the DNA matches it firmly. Clone size appears in some rows only: once, few, many, or a class for an expanded clone.

d_gene,abundance,v_gene,j_gene,CDR3nt,CDR3aa
TRBD1,.,TRBV5-5,TRBJ2-5,TGTGCCAGCAGCCTCAGACTTCTTACAGGGGGAAAAGAGACCCAGTACTTC,CASSLRLLTGGKETQYF
TRBD2,.,TRBV7-2,TRBJ2-7,TGTGCCAGCAGCTCGCGACTAGCGGGAGGGAGATATAAATCCTACGAGCAGTACTTC,CASSSRLAGGRYKSYEQYF
.,.,TRBV4-1,TRBJ2-1,TGCGCCAGCAGCCAAGTTGGGGGCAGCGATGAGCAGTTCTTC,CASSQVGGSDEQFF
TRBD1,.,TRBV6-6,TRBJ2-7,TGTGCCAGCAGTAAAACCAGGGGGCGCGAGCAGTACTTC,CASSKTRGREQYF
.,.,TRBV11-3,TRBJ1-2,TGTGCCAGCAGCCCGGGAACCGGGATTGGGGGCTACACCTTC,CASSPGTGIGGYTF
.,.,TRBV19,TRBJ1-1,TGTGCCAGTAGCGGACGGACGAACACTGAAGCTTTCTTT,CASSGRTNTEAFF
TRBD2,.,TRBV9,TRBJ2-5,TGTGCCAGCAGCGCCTTCGGGACTAGCGCACAAGAGACCCAGTACTTC,CASSAFGTSAQETQYF
.,.,TRBV25-1,TRBJ1-2,TGTGCCAGCAGTGAATCCTTGGGGAATTCCTATGGCTACACCTTC,CASSESLGNSYGYTF
TRBD2,.,TRBV25-1,TRBJ2-1,TGTGCCAGCAGATCGACTAGCGGCTCCTACAATGAGCAGTTCTTC,CASRSTSGSYNEQFF
.,.,TRBV18,TRBJ2-7,TGTGCCAGCTCACTGAGACTAGTCCACGAGCAGTACTTC,CASSLRLVHEQYF
TRBD2,.,TRBV5-4,TRBJ2-5,TGTGCCAGCAGCCCATACGGGAGGACAAAAGAGACCCAGTACTTC,CASSPYGRTKETQYF
TRBD1,.,TRBV5-4,TRBJ1-4,TGTGCCAGCAGCTCACAGGGGTATGAAAAACTGTTTTTT,CASSSQGYEKLFF
TRBD1,.,TRBV6-5,TRBJ2-7,TGTGCCAGCAGTTATGGGACAGCTCCTTCCTACGAGCAGTACTTC,CASSYGTAPSYEQYF
TRBD1,.,TRBV6-5,TRBJ1-2,TGTGCCAGCAGTTCACGACAGGGGGCCCATGGCTACACCTTC,CASSSRQGAHGYTF
.,.,TRBV2,TRBJ1-3,TGTGCCAGCAGTGAGCTCGGGGTTACGGGAGGAAACACCATATATTTT,CASSELGVTGGNTIYF
.,.,TRBV11-2,TRBJ1-2,TGTGCCAGCAGCGCGACGAGACGACCCTTCGGGGGCTACACCTTC,CASSATRRPFGGYTF
.,.,TRBV25-1,TRBJ1-6,TGTGCCAGCCGAGGGGCCTCCTATAATTCACCCCTCCACTTT,CASRGASYNSPLHF
TRBD2,once,TRBV4-3,TRBJ2-1,TGCGCCAGCAGCCGATTGGGACTAGCGGGAGACTATGAGCAGTTCTTC,CASSRLGLAGDYEQFF
.,.,TRBV5-6,TRBJ2-4,TGTGCCAGCAGCCCGAGGTCGGCGGCCAAAAACATTCAGTACTTC,CASSPRSAAKNIQYF
TRBD2,.,TRBV11-3,TRBJ2-1,TGTGCCAGCAGCCTAGGCGGGAGCTCCTACAATGAGCAGTTCTTC,CASSLGGSSYNEQFF